This TCR beta chain was sequenced in a study of T cells after yellow fever vaccination. Whole-study results and caveats: The secondary response was weaker, and its peak arrived faster, on day 5 versus 15.

The authors made TCR cDNA by 5'RACE template switching, adding a universal primer site and UMIs. TCRdb re-analysed the 5' RACE reads in MiXCR, keeping a single row per CDR3 protein. The repertoire holds 500,000 to 650,000 distinct CDR3 sequences, with about 15% as singletons. This clonotype was seen more than once but under ten times. No antigen is known for it. The germline CDR1 and CDR2 sequences are SQVTM and ANQGSEA. Trimming cost V 5 bases and J 1 base, with 9 bases left between them. The CDR3 is made up of 12 amino acids. The chain has TRBV29-1 and TRBJ2-7, with no clear D. The sample consisted of PBMCs, taken 5 to 6 days after the first yellow fever vaccination. This clonotype originated in a man between 18 and 29 years old who received the YFV17D yellow fever vaccine. The CDR3 nucleotides are TGCAGCGTTCTGACGGAGTCCTACGAGCAGTACTTC. It specifies CSVLTESYEQYF.